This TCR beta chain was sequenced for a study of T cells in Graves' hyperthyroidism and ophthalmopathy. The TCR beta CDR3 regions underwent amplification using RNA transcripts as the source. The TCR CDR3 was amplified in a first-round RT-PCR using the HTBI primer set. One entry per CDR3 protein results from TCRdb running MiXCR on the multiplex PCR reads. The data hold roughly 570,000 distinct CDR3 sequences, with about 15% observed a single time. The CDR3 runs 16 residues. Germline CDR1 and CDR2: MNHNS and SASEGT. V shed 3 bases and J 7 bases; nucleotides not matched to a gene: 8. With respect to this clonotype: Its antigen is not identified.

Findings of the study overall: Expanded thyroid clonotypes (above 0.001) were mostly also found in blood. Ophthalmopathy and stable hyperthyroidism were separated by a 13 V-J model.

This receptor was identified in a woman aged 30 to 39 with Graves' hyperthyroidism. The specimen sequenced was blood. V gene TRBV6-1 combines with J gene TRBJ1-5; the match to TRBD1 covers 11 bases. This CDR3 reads CASSEPPGQGGQPQHF. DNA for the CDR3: TGTGCCAGCAGTGAGCCACCGGGACAGGGGGGCCAGCCCCAGCATTTT.